The clone carrying this T cell receptor (beta chain) was observed a few times. Its antigen is currently unknown. TCRdb reprocessed the 5' RACE reads via MiXCR and lists one record per CDR3 protein. The sample contains under 850,000 distinct CDR3 sequences, about 20% of which appear only once. These data come from a study of CD8 T cells in ankylosing spondylitis. This CDR3 comprises 11 residues. Trimming took off 1 base at V and 15 bases at J, with 10 bases between the two ends. Study findings and constraints: Clones linked to disease were reported to show significant enrichment in matched ankylosing spondylitis synovial fluid. Characteristic, it appeared, of ankylosing spondylitis blood was a TCR beta motif of eight highly homologous variants.

The chain carries TRBV12-3 or TRBV12-4 and TRBJ2-4, with a possible D match to TRBD1 (5 bases). The sequence derives from a male donor with ankylosing spondylitis. The sequenced material came from blood, either unsorted or a sorted T cell fraction (not recorded which). The DNA for the CDR3 is TGTGCCAGCAGTTTAGAGTCAGGGCGGTACTTC. It codes for CASSLESGRYF.